A single sample gave rise to the 28 T cell receptor beta chains below, sequenced in a study of shared clonotypes between healthy human individuals (dated by TCRdb to between 2020 and 2021). CD8 naive samples consisted of CD45RO-negative cells that were positively selected for CCR7, yielding a CD45RA+CCR7+ population without TemRA cells. The method behind the library was the immunoSEQ multiplex PCR assay. TCRdb took this table from immuneACCESS and kept in-frame rearrangements with V and J called. Such tables lack part of the clones; where checked against another copy, unresolved V genes explain under half of the gap, and the rest is unexplained. The sample has under 2,000,000 clones on record, approximately 94% of them singletons. Approximately 1.2% of the sample rests with the top ten. The source material was naive CD8+ T cells sorted from blood. Per the publication, the cell subset or site label means: CD45RA+CCR7+. These receptor sequences come from a man aged 18-30 years in good health.

The chain joins TRBV5-1 to TRBJ1-1; D gene uncertain. V lost 5 bases, J lost 3 bases, and 8 bases lay in between. CDR3 length equals 12 residues. Germline lookup yields CDR1 SGHRS and CDR2 YFSETQ. CDR3 protein: CASRREHTEAFF. The CDR3 nucleotides read TGCGCCAGCAGGAGAGAGCACACTGAAGCTTTCTTT.

This clone was found once. J is TRBJ2-7 and V is TRBV7-2; D is perhaps TRBD1 or TRBD2 (5 bases each). Trimming left V 4 bases short and J 7 bases short, with 20 bases between. Per germline, CDR1 SGHTA and CDR2 FQGNSA. The CDR3 runs 15 residues. CDR3 nucleotides: TGTGCCAGCAGCTCCGCTGGGGACCGCATATCGGAGCAGTACTTC. Translation: CASSSAGDRISEQYF.

The chain links TRBV5-4 to TRBJ2-3; the match to TRBD2 covers 7 bases. V was pared by 2 bases and J by 4 bases, with 7 bases of the junction left unmatched. The CDR3 totals 15 residues. Germline CDR1 SGHNT, CDR2 YYREEE (reference sequence). DNA for the CDR3: TGTGCCAGCAGCTTTTCCGCGGGAGTGGCAGATACGCAGTATTTT. It encodes CASSFSAGVADTQYF.

The CDR3 loop reads CASSPGSGTGVLDTQYF. CDR3 nucleotide sequence: TGTGCCAGCAGTCCCGGCTCCGGGACAGGGGTGTTAGATACGCAGTATTTT. The J gene is TRBJ2-3, the V gene TRBV27, with 10 bases lining up with TRBD1. Germline trimming cut 5 bases from V and 5 bases from J; bases unmatched to any gene: 13. Germline V CDR1 and CDR2: MNHEY, SMNVEV (reference sequence). The CDR3 covers 17 residues.

The genes are TRBV10-1 and TRBJ1-1; D not resolved. Germline-derived CDR1 and CDR2 are WNHNN and SYGVQD (reference sequence). V was trimmed by 3 bases and J by 1 base, leaving 6 bases between them. The CDR3 has 13 residues. For the CDR3, the DNA is TGCGCCAGCAGTGAAGTCCCGAACACTGAAGCTTTCTTT. Residues: CASSEVPNTEAFF.

The chain combines TRBV2 with TRBJ2-7; 8 bases map to TRBD1. The ends lost 0 bases at V and 6 bases at J; junction bases unmatched: 4. CDR1 and CDR2 (germline): SNHLY, FYNNEI. This CDR3 region has 14 residues. The CDR3 DNA is TGTGCCAGCAGTGAAGCGACAGGGGACTTCGAGCAGTACTTC. Amino acids: CASSEATGDFEQYF. The full variable domain, in which reference TRBV2 and TRBJ2-7 provide the parts outside the CDR3, is EPEVTQTPSHQVTQMGQEVILRCVPISNHLYFYWYRQILGQKVEFLVSFYNNEISEKSEIFDDQFSVERPDGSNFTLKIRSTKLEDSAMYFCASSEATGDFEQYFGPGTRLTVT.

The chain has TRBV4-1 and TRBJ2-1; the match to TRBD1 covers 8 bases. The V and J ends lost 8 bases and 6 bases, in that order; junction bases with no gene match: 9. CDR3 length: 14 amino acids. Germline V CDR1 and CDR2: MGHRA, YSYEKL. The CDR3 here is CASATGGGSNEQFF. In DNA form, the CDR3 reads TGCGCCAGCGCCACAGGGGGTGGTAGCAATGAGCAGTTCTTC.

This clone appeared a single time. The V call is TRBV13, the J call TRBJ2-5, with D tentatively TRBD2 (6 bases). Looked up from germline, CDR1 is PRHDT and CDR2 is FYEKMQ (reference sequence). Trimming pared 4 bases from V and 5 bases from J, leaving 14 bases between. The CDR3 has 14 residues. CDR3 protein: CASSSLAEVETQYF. CDR3 DNA sequence: TGTGCCAGCAGCTCATTAGCGGAAGTGGAGACCCAGTACTTC.

V and J are TRBV5-1 and TRBJ2-2; no firm D call. In germline, CDR1 is SGHRS, CDR2 YFSETQ. With 1 base removed from V and 6 bases from J, the gap between germline ends came to 13 bases. The CDR3 sequence is 15 residues long. CDR3 bases: TGCGCCAGCAGCTTGAAAAGGGAATTAGCCGGGGAGCTGTTTTTT. Protein product: CASSLKRELAGELFF. The complete variable domain, with remaining parts taken from reference TRBV5-1 and TRBJ2-2, reads KAGVTQTPRYLIKTRGQQVTLSCSPISGHRSVSWYQQTPGQGLQFLFEYFSETQRNKGNFPGRFSGRQFSNSRSEMNVSTLELGDSALYLCASSLKRELAGELFFGEGSRLTVL.

In DNA, the CDR3 is TGTGCCAGCAGCGCCGGGCAAGGGACCGAGCAGTACTTC. Translation: CASSAGQGTEQYF. This chain uses TRBV2 with TRBJ2-7; TRBD1 or TRBD2 may be the D gene (5 bases each). This CDR3 region has 13 residues. Trimming cost V 6 bases and J 6 bases, with 15 bases left between them. Germline CDR1 and CDR2: SNHLY and FYNNEI.

The chain has TRBV30 and TRBJ1-2; D uncertain. The CDR3 contains 14 residues. Germline values: CDR1 GTSNPN, CDR2 SVGIG (reference sequence). V was cut by 5 bases and J by 4 bases, with 17 bases left in between. The CDR3 is CAWGVGSRGYGYTF. CDR3 nucleotides: TGTGCCTGGGGAGTGGGCAGCCGGGGCTATGGCTACACCTTC.

Comment on this clone: Other DNA sequences in the same sample also yield this CDR3. This sequence joins TRBV27 and TRBJ2-1; 11 bases align to TRBD2. Germline V gene lookup returns CDR1 MNHEY and CDR2 SMNVEV (reference sequence). The CDR3 sequence is 15 residues long. The V segment lost 1 base and the J segment 6 bases; nucleotides outside the gene matches: 2. The CDR3 here is CASSLLAGGPNEQFF. CDR3 coding DNA: TGTGCCAGCAGTTTATTAGCGGGAGGGCCCAATGAGCAGTTCTTC.

This rearrangement joins TRBV5-1 to TRBJ2-7; 9 bases map to TRBD1. The CDR3 runs to 14 residues. V lost 2 bases to trimming and J lost 5 bases; unmatched junction nucleotides: 5. Germline V lookup: CDR1 SGHRS, CDR2 YFSETQ. CDR3 sequence (DNA): TGCGCCAGCAGCTTTCAGGGACAGGGCGACGAGCAGTACTTC. It encodes CASSFQGQGDEQYF.

This chain connects TRBV5-6 to TRBJ2-5; D unresolved. V was trimmed by 7 bases and J by 5 bases, leaving 12 bases between them. CDR3 length: 12 amino acids. Germline V gene lookup returns CDR1 SGHDT and CDR2 YYEEEE. CDR3 protein: CASSTWSETQYF. CDR3 DNA sequence: TGTGCCAGCTCAACCTGGAGCGAGACCCAGTACTTC.

The V call is TRBV9, the J call TRBJ2-7; D not certain. CDR3 length: 14 amino acids. V shed 4 bases and J shed 3 bases, with 14 bases lying between them. Germline V CDR1 and CDR2: SGDLS, YYNGEE. The CDR3: CASSPYDANYEQYF. The CDR3 nucleotides are TGTGCCAGCAGCCCTTATGATGCCAACTACGAGCAGTACTTC.

The chain couples TRBV27 to TRBJ1-6; D is unresolved. Germline values: CDR1 MNHEY, CDR2 SMNVEV (reference sequence). The CDR3 consists of 12 residues. V dropped 3 bases and J dropped 6 bases, with 3 bases sitting between them. Here the CDR3 DNA reads TGTGCCAGCAGTTTGGCTAATTCACCCCTCCACTTT. It codes for CASSLANSPLHF.

The chain employs TRBV11-2 and TRBJ1-6; D is perhaps TRBD1 (6 bases). With 1 base removed from V and 10 bases from J, the gap between germline ends came to 8 bases. The germline CDR1 and CDR2 sequences are SGHAT and FQNNGV. This CDR3 has 13 residues. CDR3 region: CASSLGGGSPLHF. DNA for the CDR3: TGTGCCAGCAGCTTAGGAGGGGGATCACCCCTCCACTTT.

Points on this clone: This same CDR3 is encoded by further DNA sequences in the sample. This chain links TRBV28 with TRBJ2-7, with 9 bases fitting TRBD1. The ends lost 2 bases at V and 3 bases at J; junction bases unmatched: 2. The germline gives CDR1 MDHEN, CDR2 SYDVKM. The CDR3 consists of 14 residues. The CDR3 sequence: CASSLTGGSYEQYF. The CDR3 DNA follows: TGTGCCAGCAGTTTAACAGGGGGCAGCTACGAGCAGTACTTC.

The chain is built from TRBV7-6 and TRBJ2-5; perhaps TRBD2 as D (7 bases). The CDR3 loop spans 15 amino acids. CDR1 is SGHVS and CDR2 is FNYEAQ in the germline V gene. The V end lost 2 bases, the J end lost 3 bases, and 13 bases lay between the germline ends. CDR3 nucleotides: TGTGCCAGCAGCTTAATGGGGGGGCGGAAAGAGACCCAGTACTTC. Translation gives CASSLMGGRKETQYF.

The CDR3 DNA follows: TGTGCCAGCAGCAGCCAGGACAGGCCACCCTACGAGCAGTACTTC. Encoded protein: CASSSQDRPPYEQYF. The chain recombines TRBV21-1 with TRBJ2-7; the DNA was not used to check the table's D call, TRBD1. TRBV21-1 is deemed a pseudogene. The CDR3 sequence is 15 residues long.

This clone appeared a single time. The V and J genes are TRBV5-1 and TRBJ1-2; D ambiguous. The CDR3 extends over 14 amino acids. Trimming stripped 0 bases from V and 4 bases from J, with 10 bases between. The germline CDR1 and CDR2 sequences are SGHRS and YFSETQ. This CDR3 is CASSLAADFYGYTF. Written as DNA, the CDR3 is TGCGCCAGCAGCTTGGCCGCCGACTTCTATGGCTACACCTTC.

The chain employs TRBV28 and TRBJ1-1; maybe TRBD1 (6 bases). Per the germline V gene, CDR1 is MDHEN and CDR2 is SYDVKM. V was pared by 5 bases and J by 2 bases, with 12 bases between. The CDR3 has 14 residues. As DNA, the CDR3 is TGTGCCAGCAGTATTGGACAGAGAAACACTGAAGCTTTCTTT. Protein sequence: CASSIGQRNTEAFF.

The chain links TRBV5-4 to TRBJ2-2, with 9 bases identical to TRBD2. The CDR3 totals 15 residues. Trimming at V came to 0 bases and at J to 5 bases, leaving 2 bases not matched to a gene. The germline gives CDR1 SGHNT, CDR2 YYREEE (reference sequence). The CDR3: CASSLVSGGTGELFF. In DNA, the CDR3 is TGTGCCAGCAGCTTGGTTAGCGGGGGTACCGGGGAGCTGTTTTTT. Full variable domain (remainder filled in from reference TRBV5-4 and TRBJ2-2): ETGVTQSPTHLIKTRGQQVTLRCSSQSGHNTVSWYQQALGQGPQFIFQYYREEENGRGNFPPRFSGLQFPNYSSELNVNALELDDSALYLCASSLVSGGTGELFFGEGSRLTVL.

Concerning this clone: Other DNA sequences within the sample encode an identical CDR3. This rearrangement joins TRBV11-3 to TRBJ2-1; D unresolved. The V end was cut by 1 base, the J end by 6 bases, with 1 base between. Germline loops: CDR1 SGHNT, CDR2 YENEEA. This CDR3 region has 11 residues. The DNA for the CDR3 is TGTGCCAGCAGCTTAGGCAATGAGCAGTTCTTC. Its protein product is CASSLGNEQFF.

V gene TRBV11-2 combines with J gene TRBJ2-7; tentative D call: TRBD1 (5 bases). This CDR3 is built from 14 residues. V was clipped by 4 bases and J by 0 bases, with 10 bases between them. The germline V gene has CDR1 SGHAT and CDR2 FQNNGV. CDR3: CASSYDSTSYEQYF. DNA for the CDR3: TGTGCCAGCAGCTACGACAGTACCTCCTACGAGCAGTACTTC.

Points on this clone: Other DNA sequences from this sample encode an identical CDR3 as well. The chain is built from TRBV19 and TRBJ2-7, with 8 bases identical to TRBD1. The CDR3 totals 14 residues. With 5 bases clipped from V and 2 bases from J, the junction kept 5 bases outside the gene matches. Germline values: CDR1 LNHDA, CDR2 SQIVND (reference sequence). The CDR3 bases are TGTGCCAGTAGTGGATCGACAGGGGCCTACGAGCAGTACTTC. Translation gives CASSGSTGAYEQYF. Full variable domain (outside the CDR3, taken from reference TRBV19 and TRBJ2-7): DGGITQSPKYLFRKEGQNVTLSCEQNLNHDAMYWYRQDPGQGLRLIYYSQIVNDFQKGDIAEGYSVSREKKESFPLTVTSAQKNPTAFYLCASSGSTGAYEQYFGPGTRLTVT.

This clone came up once. CDR3 sequence (DNA): TGTGCCAGCAGTGAAGGGACTTCCAATCAGCCCCAGCATTTT. Translated, it gives CASSEGTSNQPQHF. The chain employs TRBV25-1 and TRBJ1-5, with D maybe TRBD1 (5 bases). The V and J ends lost 2 bases and 3 bases respectively, with 8 bases between them. The CDR3 extends over 14 amino acids. Germline V CDR1 and CDR2: MGHDK, SYGVNS.

This chain connects TRBV6-1 to TRBJ1-5; D is unresolved. The germline CDR1 and CDR2 sequences are MNHNS and SASEGT. Trimming took 0 bases from V and 1 from J, leaving 13 bases between them. This CDR3 is 17 amino acids long. Here the CDR3 reads CASSEALGFGSNQPQHF. The CDR3 DNA follows: TGTGCCAGCAGTGAAGCTTTGGGCTTCGGGAGCAATCAGCCCCAGCATTTT.